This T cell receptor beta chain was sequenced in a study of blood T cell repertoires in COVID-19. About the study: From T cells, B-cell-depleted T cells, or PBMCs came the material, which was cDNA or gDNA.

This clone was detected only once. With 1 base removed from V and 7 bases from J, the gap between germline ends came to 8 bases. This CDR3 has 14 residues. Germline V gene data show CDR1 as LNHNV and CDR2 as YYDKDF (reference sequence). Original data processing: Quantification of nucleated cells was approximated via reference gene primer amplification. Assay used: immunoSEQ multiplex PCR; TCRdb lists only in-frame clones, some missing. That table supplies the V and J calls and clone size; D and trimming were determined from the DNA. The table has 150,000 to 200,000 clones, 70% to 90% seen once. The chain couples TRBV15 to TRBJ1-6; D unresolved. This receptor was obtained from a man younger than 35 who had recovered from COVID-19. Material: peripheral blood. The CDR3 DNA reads TGTGCCACCAGCAGAGTGGTCCGGAATTCACCCCTCCACTTT. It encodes CATSRVVRNSPLHF.